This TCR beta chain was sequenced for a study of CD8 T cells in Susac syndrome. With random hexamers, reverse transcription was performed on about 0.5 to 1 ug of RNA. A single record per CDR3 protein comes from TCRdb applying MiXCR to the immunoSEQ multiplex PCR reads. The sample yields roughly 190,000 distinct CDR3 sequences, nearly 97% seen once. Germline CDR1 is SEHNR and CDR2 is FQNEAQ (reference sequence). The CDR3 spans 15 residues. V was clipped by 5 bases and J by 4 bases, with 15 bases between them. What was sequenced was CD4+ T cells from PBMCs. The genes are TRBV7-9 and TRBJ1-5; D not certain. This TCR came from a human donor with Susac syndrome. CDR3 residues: CASSTNEGLNQPQHF. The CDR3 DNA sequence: TGTGCCAGCAGCACCAACGAGGGCTTGAATCAGCCCCAGCATTTT.